The entry below describes one TCR beta chain. This sample was included in a study of blood T cell repertoires in COVID-19. Overall study context: Sample material is recorded as cDNA or gDNA derived from T cells, B-cell-depleted T cells, or PBMCs.

The CDR3 runs 15 residues. Trimming removed 3 bases at V and 3 bases at J, with 13 bases between. CDR1 MNHNS and CDR2 SASEGT come from the germline V gene. Source study methods: For nucleated cells, counts were estimated from reference gene primer amplification. Some clones are missing from TCRdb's copy, which holds only in-frame ones; the method was immunoSEQ multiplex PCR. V, J and clone size are taken as reported in that table, and D and trimming were inferred from the DNA itself. Here the sample spans some 150,000 clones, approximately 80% being singletons. Sequenced material: peripheral blood. The V and J genes are TRBV6-1 and TRBJ2-3; a weak D match, TRBD2 (5 bases). The receptor was derived from a woman in her forties or fifties with acute or convalescent COVID-19. DNA of the CDR3: TGTGCCAGCAGTGACACACGGGGTGCGACAGATACGCAGTATTTT. It yields the protein CASSDTRGATDTQYF.